This is a list of T cell receptor beta chains from one sample in a study of cytomegalovirus exposure and HLA in healthy donors. Method: immunoSEQ multiplex PCR; TCRdb's copy keeps in-frame clones and lacks some. The repertoire holds tens of thousands of clones, with more than 65% as singletons. Sequencing was done on a sample of PBMCs. The receptors here all came from a man aged 40-49 years in good health and CMV-seropositive. Each CDR3 is given with its conserved first and last residue. A D gene is named only where the DNA matches it firmly. Some rows have no size entry. The others give once, few or many, or a class for an expanded clone.

>NA|TRBJ2-1|TRBD2|15|TRBV28
TGTGCCAGCAGTTCTCTAGCGGGGGGGCCGGGTGAGCAGTTCTTC
CASSSLAGGPGEQFF
>NA|TRBJ2-4|TRBD2|15|TRBV6-4
TGTGCCAGCAGTGACTCGACTAGCGGGGGCAACATTCAGTACTTC
CASSDSTSGGNIQYF
>once|TRBJ1-5|NA|16|TRBV2
TGTGCCAGCACTCAAGGGGCAGGGGCGAGCAATCAGCCCCAGCATTTT
CASTQGAGASNQPQHF
>NA|TRBJ1-1|NA|18|TRBV9
TGTGCCAGCAGCGTAGCTGTAGAACTTGCGGGGATGAACACTGAAGCTTTCTTT
CASSVAVELAGMNTEAFF
>NA|TRBJ1-6|TRBD1|13|TRBV6-9
TGTGCCAGCAGTTCCAGGGGGAATTCACCCCTCCACTTT
CASSSRGNSPLHF
>NA|TRBJ1-4|NA|14|TRBV4-1
TGCGCCAGCAGCGCCGACCGGGGAGATGAAAAACTGTTTTTT
CASSADRGDEKLFF
>NA|TRBJ1-2|NA|15|TRBV15
TGTGCCACCAGCAACCTTCGGGGGGCGAGCTATGGCTACACCTTC
CATSNLRGASYGYTF
>few|TRBJ2-7|NA|13|TRBV27
TGTGCCAGCAGGCGGCAGGGCCCCTACGAGCAGTACTTC
CASRRQGPYEQYF
>NA|TRBJ1-1|NA|11|TRBV30
TGTGCCTGGGCCGGTCGGACTGAAGCTTTCTTT
CAWAGRTEAFF
>few|TRBJ2-2|TRBD1|14|TRBV7-3
TGTGCCAGCACTCGACAGGGGGGGACCGGGGAGCTGTTTTTT
CASTRQGGTGELFF
>NA|TRBJ2-3|NA|14|TRBV14
TGTGCCAGCGAACGAGGTAGCTCCGTCGGTACGCAGTATTTT
CASERGSSVGTQYF
>NA|TRBJ1-1|NA|15|TRBV19
TGTGCCAGTAGTATTTCACTAGAACTGAACACTGAAGCTTTCTTT
CASSISLELNTEAFF
>NA|TRBJ1-1|NA|15|TRBV10-1
TGCGCCAGCGTTCCCCTTACAGGGCCGGGCACTGAAGCTTTCTTT
CASVPLTGPGTEAFF
>NA|TRBJ2-7|NA|13|TRBV5-4
TGTGCCAGCAGCTTGGCAGGTTTCTACGAGCAGTACTTC
CASSLAGFYEQYF
>NA|TRBJ1-1|NA|13|TRBV11-3
TGTGCCAGCAGCTTATCGGGGGTGACTGAAGCTTTCTTT
CASSLSGVTEAFF
>NA|TRBJ2-7|TRBD1|15|TRBV6-1
TGTGCCAGCAGTGTATGGACAGGGGCTACCTACGAGCAGTACTTC
CASSVWTGATYEQYF
>NA|TRBJ2-5|NA|12|TRBV4-3
TGCGCCAGCAGCCTTCGAGGAGAGACCCAGTACTTC
CASSLRGETQYF
>once|TRBJ2-2|TRBD1|16|TRBV7-3
TGTGCCAGCAGCTTAACGGGACAGGGGATGACTGGGGAGCTGTTTTTT
CASSLTGQGMTGELFF
>NA|TRBJ1-1|TRBD1|13|TRBV6-1
TGTGCCAGTCAGACAGGGAGGAACACTGAAGCTTTCTTT
CASQTGRNTEAFF
>NA|TRBJ1-2|TRBD1|15|TRBV18
TGTGCCAGCTCACCACAACGGGACAGTAACTATGGCTACACCTTC
CASSPQRDSNYGYTF
>NA|TRBJ1-2|NA|18|TRBV7-9
TGTGCCAGCAGCTTAGGGCCCCCCCAGGGTAGGAAGAAGGATGGCTACACCTTC
CASSLGPPQGRKKDGYTF
>NA|TRBJ1-5|NA|12|TRBV6-6
TGTGCCAGCAGTCCAGGGCTGCAGCCCCAGCATTTT
CASSPGLQPQHF
>NA|TRBJ2-1|NA|13|TRBV2
TGTGCCAGCAGTGAACAAAGGGGGGGTGAGCAGTTCTTC
CASSEQRGGEQFF
>NA|TRBJ1-5|TRBD1|14|TRBV19
TGTGCCAGTACAGGACAGGGGGCCAGTCAGCCCCAGCATTTT
CASTGQGASQPQHF
>NA|TRBJ1-1|NA|14|TRBV14
TGTGCCAGCAGCGTGCGAGGTTCGGCAACTGAAGCTTTCTTT
CASSVRGSATEAFF